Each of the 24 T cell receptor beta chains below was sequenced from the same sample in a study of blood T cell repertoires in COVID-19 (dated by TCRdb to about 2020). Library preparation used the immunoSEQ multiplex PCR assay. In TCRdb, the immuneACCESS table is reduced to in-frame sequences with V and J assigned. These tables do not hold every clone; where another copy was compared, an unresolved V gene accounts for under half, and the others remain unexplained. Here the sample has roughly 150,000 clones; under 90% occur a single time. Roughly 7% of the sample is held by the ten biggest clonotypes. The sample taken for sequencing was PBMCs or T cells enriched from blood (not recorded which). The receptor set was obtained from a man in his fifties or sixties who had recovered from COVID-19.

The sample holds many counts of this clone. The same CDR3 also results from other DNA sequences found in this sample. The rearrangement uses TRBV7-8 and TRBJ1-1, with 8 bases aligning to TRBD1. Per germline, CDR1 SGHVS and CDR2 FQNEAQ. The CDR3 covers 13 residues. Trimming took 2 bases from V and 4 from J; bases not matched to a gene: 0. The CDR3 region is CASSLTGGTEAFF. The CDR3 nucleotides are TGTGCCAGCAGCTTAACAGGGGGCACTGAAGCTTTCTTT.

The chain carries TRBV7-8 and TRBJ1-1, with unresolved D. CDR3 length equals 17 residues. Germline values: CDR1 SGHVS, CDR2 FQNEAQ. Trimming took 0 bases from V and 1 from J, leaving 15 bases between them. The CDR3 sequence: CASSLAPGGGRNTEAFF. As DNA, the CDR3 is TGTGCCAGCAGCTTAGCGCCCGGTGGAGGGAGGAACACTGAAGCTTTCTTT.

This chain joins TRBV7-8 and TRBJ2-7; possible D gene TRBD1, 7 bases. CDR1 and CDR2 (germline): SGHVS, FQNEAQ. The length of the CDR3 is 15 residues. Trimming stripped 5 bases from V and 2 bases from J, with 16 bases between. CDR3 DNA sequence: TGTGCCAGCAGCCTCAGGGGGGTCCTCACCTACGAGCAGTACTTC. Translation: CASSLRGVLTYEQYF.

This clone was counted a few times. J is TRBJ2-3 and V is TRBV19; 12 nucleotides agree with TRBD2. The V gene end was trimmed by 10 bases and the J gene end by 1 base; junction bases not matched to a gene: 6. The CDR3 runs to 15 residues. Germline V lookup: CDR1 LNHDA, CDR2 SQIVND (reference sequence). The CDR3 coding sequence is TGTGCCACCGGGACTAGCGGGTTTCGCACAGATACGCAGTATTTT. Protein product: CATGTSGFRTDTQYF. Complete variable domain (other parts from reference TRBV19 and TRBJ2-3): DGGITQSPKYLFRKEGQNVTLSCEQNLNHDAMYWYRQDPGQGLRLIYYSQIVNDFQKGDIAEGYSVSREKKESFPLTVTSAQKNPTAFYLCATGTSGFRTDTQYFGPGTRLTVL.

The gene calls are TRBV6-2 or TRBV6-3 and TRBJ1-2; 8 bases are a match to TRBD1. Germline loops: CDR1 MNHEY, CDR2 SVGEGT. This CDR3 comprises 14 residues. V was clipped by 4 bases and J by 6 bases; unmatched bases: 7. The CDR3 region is CASSLRDRINGYTF. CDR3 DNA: TGTGCCAGCAGTTTGAGGGACAGGATAAATGGCTACACCTTC.

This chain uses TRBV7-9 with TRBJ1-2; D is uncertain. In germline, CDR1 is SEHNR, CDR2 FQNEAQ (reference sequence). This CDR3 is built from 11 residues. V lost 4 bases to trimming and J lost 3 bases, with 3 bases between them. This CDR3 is CASSSYYGYTF. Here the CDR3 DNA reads TGTGCCAGCAGCTCCTACTATGGCTACACCTTC.

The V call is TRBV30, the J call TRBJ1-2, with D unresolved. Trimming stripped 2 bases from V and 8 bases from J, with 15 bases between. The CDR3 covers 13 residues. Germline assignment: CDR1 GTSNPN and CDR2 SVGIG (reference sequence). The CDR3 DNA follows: TGTGCCTGGAGTATCCAGAATCCATCCGGCTACACCTTC. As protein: CAWSIQNPSGYTF.

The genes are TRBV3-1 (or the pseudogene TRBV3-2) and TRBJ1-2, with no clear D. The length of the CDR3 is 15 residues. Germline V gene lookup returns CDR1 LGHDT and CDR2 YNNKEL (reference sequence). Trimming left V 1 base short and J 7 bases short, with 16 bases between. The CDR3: CASSQVFRRDFGYTF. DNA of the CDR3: TGTGCCAGCAGCCAAGTCTTCCGAAGAGATTTTGGCTACACCTTC.

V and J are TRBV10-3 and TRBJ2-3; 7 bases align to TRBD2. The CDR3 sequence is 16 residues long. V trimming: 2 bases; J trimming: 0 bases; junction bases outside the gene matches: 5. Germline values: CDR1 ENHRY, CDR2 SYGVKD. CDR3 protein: CAISEGTTYSTDTQYF. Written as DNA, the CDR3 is TGTGCCATCAGTGAGGGGACTACCTATAGCACAGATACGCAGTATTTT.

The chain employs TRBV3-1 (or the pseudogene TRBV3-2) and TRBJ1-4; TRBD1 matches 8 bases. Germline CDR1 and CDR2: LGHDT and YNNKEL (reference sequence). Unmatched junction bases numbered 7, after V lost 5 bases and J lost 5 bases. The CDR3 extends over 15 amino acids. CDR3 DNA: TGTGCCAGCAGCTCCAGACAGGGGCAAAATGAAAAACTGTTTTTT. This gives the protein CASSSRQGQNEKLFF.

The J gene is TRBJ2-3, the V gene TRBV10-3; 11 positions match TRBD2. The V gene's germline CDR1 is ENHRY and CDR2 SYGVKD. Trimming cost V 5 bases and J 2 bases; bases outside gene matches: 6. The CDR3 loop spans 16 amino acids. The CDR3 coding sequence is TGTGCCATCAGTCAACAACTAGCGGGGGTCACAGATACGCAGTATTTT. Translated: CAISQQLAGVTDTQYF.

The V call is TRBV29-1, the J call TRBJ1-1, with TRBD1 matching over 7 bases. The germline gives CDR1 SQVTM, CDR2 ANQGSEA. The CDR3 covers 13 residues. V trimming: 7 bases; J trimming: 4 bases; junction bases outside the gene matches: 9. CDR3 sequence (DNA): TGCAGCGCCGATACAGGGGTGAGCACTGAAGCTTTCTTT. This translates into CSADTGVSTEAFF. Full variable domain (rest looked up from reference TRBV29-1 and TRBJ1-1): SAVISQKPSRDICQRGTSLTIQCQVDSQVTMMFWYRQQPGQSLTLIATANQGSEATYESGFVIDKFPISRPNLTFSTLTVSNMSPEDSSIYLCSADTGVSTEAFFGQGTRLTVV.

CDR3 DNA sequence: TGCGCCAGCAGCCAGATGGGGGCGGTTGAGCTGTTTTTT. It yields the protein CASSQMGAVELFF. This chain links TRBV4-1 with TRBJ2-2; D might be TRBD1 (6 bases). Germline loops: CDR1 MGHRA, CDR2 YSYEKL. V was pared by 3 bases and J by 11 bases, with 13 bases between. This CDR3 is 13 amino acids long.

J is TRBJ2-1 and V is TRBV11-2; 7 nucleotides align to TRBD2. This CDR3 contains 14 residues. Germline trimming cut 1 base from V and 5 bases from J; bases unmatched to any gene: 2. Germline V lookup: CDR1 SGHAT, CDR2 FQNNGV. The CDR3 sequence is CASSLAAGDNEQFF. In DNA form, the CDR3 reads TGTGCCAGCAGCTTAGCGGCGGGGGACAATGAGCAGTTCTTC.

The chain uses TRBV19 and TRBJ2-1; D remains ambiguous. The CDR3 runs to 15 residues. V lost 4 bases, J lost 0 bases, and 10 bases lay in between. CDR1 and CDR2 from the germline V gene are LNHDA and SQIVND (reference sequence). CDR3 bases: TGTGCCAGTAGTAGCGGCCATAGCTCCTACAATGAGCAGTTCTTC. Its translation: CASSSGHSSYNEQFF.

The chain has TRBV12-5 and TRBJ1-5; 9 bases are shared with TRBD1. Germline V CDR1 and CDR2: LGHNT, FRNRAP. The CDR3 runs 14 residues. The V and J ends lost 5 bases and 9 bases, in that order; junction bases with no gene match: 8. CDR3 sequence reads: CASGLRQGGRPQHF. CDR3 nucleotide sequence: TGTGCTAGTGGTCTCCGACAGGGGGGAAGGCCCCAGCATTTT.

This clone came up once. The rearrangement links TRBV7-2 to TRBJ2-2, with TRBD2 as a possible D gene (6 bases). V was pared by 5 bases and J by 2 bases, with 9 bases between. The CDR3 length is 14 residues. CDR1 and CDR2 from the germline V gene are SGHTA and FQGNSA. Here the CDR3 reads CASSGGANTGELFF. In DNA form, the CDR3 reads TGTGCCAGCAGCGGCGGGGCCAACACCGGGGAGCTGTTTTTT.

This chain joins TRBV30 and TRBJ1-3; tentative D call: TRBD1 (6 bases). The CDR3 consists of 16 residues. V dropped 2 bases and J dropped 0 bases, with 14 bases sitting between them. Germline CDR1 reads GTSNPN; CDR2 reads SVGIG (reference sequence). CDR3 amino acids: CAWSRDTVISGNTIYF. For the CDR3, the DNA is TGTGCCTGGAGTAGGGACACGGTTATCTCTGGAAACACCATATATTTT.

CDR3 coding DNA: TGTGCCAGCAGCTTGAAAGGAGGGATCGGGTCCTATAATTCACCCCTCCACTTT. Translating it yields CASSLKGGIGSYNSPLHF. The genes are TRBV5-6 and TRBJ1-6; D remains ambiguous. The germline V gene has CDR1 SGHDT and CDR2 YYEEEE. V lost 1 base and J lost 1, with 15 bases in between. The CDR3 sequence is 18 residues long.

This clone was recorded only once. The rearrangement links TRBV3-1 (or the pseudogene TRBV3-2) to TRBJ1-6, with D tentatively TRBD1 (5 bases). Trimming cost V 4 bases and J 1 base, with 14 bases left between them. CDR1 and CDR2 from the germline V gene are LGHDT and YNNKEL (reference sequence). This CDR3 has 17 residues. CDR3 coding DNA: TGTGCCAGCAGCCCCCATCGGGGGGATTCCTATAATTCACCCCTCCACTTT. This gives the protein CASSPHRGDSYNSPLHF.

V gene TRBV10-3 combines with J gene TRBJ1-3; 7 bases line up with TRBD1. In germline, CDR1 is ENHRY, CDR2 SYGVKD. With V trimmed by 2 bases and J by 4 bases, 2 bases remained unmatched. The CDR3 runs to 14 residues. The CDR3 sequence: CAISEPDRGNTIYF. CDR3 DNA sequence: TGTGCCATCAGTGAGCCGGACAGGGGAAACACCATATATTTT.

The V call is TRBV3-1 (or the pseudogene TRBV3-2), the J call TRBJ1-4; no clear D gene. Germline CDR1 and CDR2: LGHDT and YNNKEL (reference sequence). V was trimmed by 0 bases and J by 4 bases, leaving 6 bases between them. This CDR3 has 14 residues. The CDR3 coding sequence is TGTGCCAGCAGCCAAGATTACAGTAATGAAAAACTGTTTTTT. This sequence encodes CASSQDYSNEKLFF.

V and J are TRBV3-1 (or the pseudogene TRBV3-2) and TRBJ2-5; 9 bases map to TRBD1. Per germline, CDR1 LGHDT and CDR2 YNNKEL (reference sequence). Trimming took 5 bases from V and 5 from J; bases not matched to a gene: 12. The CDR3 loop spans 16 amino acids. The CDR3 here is CASSFPGTGRGETQYF. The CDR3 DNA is TGTGCCAGCAGCTTTCCCGGGACAGGGAGAGGGGAGACCCAGTACTTC.

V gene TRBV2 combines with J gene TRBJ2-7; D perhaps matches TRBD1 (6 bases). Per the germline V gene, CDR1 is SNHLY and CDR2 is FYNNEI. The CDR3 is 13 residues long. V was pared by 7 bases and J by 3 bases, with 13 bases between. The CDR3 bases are TGTGCCAGCACAACAGGGAAGAACTACGAGCAGTACTTC. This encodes CASTTGKNYEQYF.